This TCR beta chain was recorded in a study of long-term antiretroviral therapy in people with HIV. V gave up 3 bases and J gave up 4 bases, with 10 bases separating them. This CDR3 contains 14 residues. Germline V gives CDR1 LNHDA, CDR2 SQIVND (reference sequence). Runs used v3.0 of the immunoSEQ assay and were done at survey level. The assay was immunoSEQ multiplex PCR, and TCRdb's table has in-frame clones only and misses some. Of around 18,000 clones detected, 90% to 95% appear once; the ten largest clones hold 9.6%. Comments on this clone: What it recognizes is unknown.

Study-level findings and limits: Repertoire composition at all time points was dominated by clones that had expanded before ART.

The specimen comprised unsorted PBMCs, sampled 3 years after starting antiretroviral therapy. The V gene is TRBV19, the J gene TRBJ1-3, with no clear D. The clonotype originates from a man aged 45 to 65 with HIV. CDR3 protein: CASSMRTHGNTIYF. The CDR3 coding sequence is TGTGCCAGTAGTATGAGGACGCACGGAAACACCATATATTTT. Full variable domain (remainder filled in from reference TRBV19 and TRBJ1-3): DGGITQSPKYLFRKEGQNVTLSCEQNLNHDAMYWYRQDPGQGLRLIYYSQIVNDFQKGDIAEGYSVSREKKESFPLTVTSAQKNPTAFYLCASSMRTHGNTIYFGEGSWLTVV.